This entry lists 26 T cell receptor beta chains sequenced from one sample in a study of OX40 agonist ivuxolimab in advanced cancers. Sequencing used immunoSEQ multiplex PCR; TCRdb keeps in-frame clones, though not all of them. The sample includes around 81,000 clones, around 80% of them seen just once. The sample consisted of CD4+ or CD8+ T cells sorted from blood, taken in a trial of the OX40 agonist ivuxolimab. The receptors shown here come from an adult with an advanced solid tumor such as melanoma, head and neck, liver or kidney cancer.

V is TRBV7-9 and J is TRBJ1-5, with 7 bases matching TRBD1. CDR3 length equals 16 residues. Trimming removed 4 bases from V and 6 bases from J; junction bases left unmatched: 12. Germline V gene data show CDR1 as SEHNR and CDR2 as FQNEAQ (reference sequence). The CDR3 region is CASSYQTGVLSQPQHF. In nucleotides, the CDR3 is TGTGCCAGCAGCTACCAAACAGGGGTACTAAGTCAGCCCCAGCATTTT.

The V call is TRBV28, the J call TRBJ2-7; D gene unclear. Per germline, CDR1 MDHEN and CDR2 SYDVKM. This CDR3 is built from 15 residues. The ends were cut back, 6 bases at V and 0 bases at J, with 15 bases in the middle. The chain's CDR3 is CASSSIAPSSYEQYV. In DNA, the CDR3 is TGTGCCAGCAGCTCAATAGCCCCGAGCTCCTACGAGCAGTACGTC.

The chain combines TRBV5-6 with TRBJ2-3; D gene ambiguous. This CDR3 comprises 15 residues. V lost 5 bases to trimming and J lost 0 bases, with 13 bases between them. CDR1 and CDR2 (germline): SGHDT, YYEEEE. CDR3 in amino acids: CASSIARYSTDTQYF. The CDR3 DNA sequence: TGTGCCAGCAGTATTGCGAGATATAGCACAGATACGCAGTATTTT.

This clone showed up just once. The chain is built from TRBV2 and TRBJ2-2; TRBD2 might be the D (7 bases). This CDR3 has 13 residues. Trimming cost V 7 bases and J 5 bases, with 11 bases left between them. Germline CDR1 reads SNHLY; CDR2 reads FYNNEI. In DNA form, the CDR3 reads TGTGCCAGCAAGGGGGGGCGGACCGGGGAGCTGTTTTTT. Translation: CASKGGRTGELFF.

The chain couples TRBV28 to TRBJ1-2; D perhaps matches TRBD1 (6 bases). The germline V gene has CDR1 MDHEN and CDR2 SYDVKM. The CDR3 contains 13 residues. Trimming removed 4 bases at V and 0 bases at J, with 6 bases between. This CDR3 reads CASSWTANYGYTF. In nucleotides, the CDR3 is TGTGCCAGCAGTTGGACAGCTAACTATGGCTACACCTTC.

The chain couples TRBV28 to TRBJ2-5; 9 bases are shared with TRBD1. The length of the CDR3 is 16 residues. V was clipped by 2 bases and J by 4 bases; unmatched bases: 8. Germline lookup yields CDR1 MDHEN and CDR2 SYDVKM. CDR3 DNA: TGTGCCAGCAGTTTAGCGGGGACAGGGAGGGGAGAGACCCAGTACTTC. Amino acid sequence: CASSLAGTGRGETQYF.

This sequence joins TRBV7-2 and TRBJ2-7; 12 positions match TRBD2. The J segment lost 4 bases and the V segment lost 3 bases, leaving 4 bases of the junction unmatched. Germline V lookup: CDR1 SGHTA, CDR2 FQGNSA. The CDR3 covers 15 residues. The CDR3 loop is CASSLATSGSYEQYF. The DNA of the CDR3 is TGTGCCAGCAGCTTGGCGACTAGCGGGAGTTACGAGCAGTACTTC.

The gene calls are TRBV18 and TRBJ1-2; TRBD1 is a possible D gene (5 bases). The CDR3 sequence is 14 residues long. Trimming took off 3 bases at V and 5 bases at J, with 13 bases between the two ends. Per germline, CDR1 KGHSH and CDR2 LQKENI. The CDR3 is CASSPPGGGYGYTF. As DNA, the CDR3 is TGTGCCAGCTCACCCCCTGGGGGGGGGTATGGCTACACCTTC.

The J gene is TRBJ1-2, the V gene TRBV7-2; 12 bases map to TRBD1. The CDR3 covers 15 residues. Germline trimming cut 5 bases from V and 6 bases from J; bases unmatched to any gene: 7. Germline CDR1 SGHTA, CDR2 FQGNSA. Here the CDR3 reads CASSAGQGASHGYTF. In nucleotides, the CDR3 is TGTGCCAGCAGCGCGGGACAGGGGGCGTCTCATGGCTACACCTTC.

This clone appeared a single time. This chain links TRBV6-5 with TRBJ1-1; 10 bases agree with TRBD1. V shed 6 bases and J 5 bases; nucleotides not matched to a gene: 9. Per the germline V gene, CDR1 is MNHEY and CDR2 is SVGAGI. The CDR3 is 15 residues long. CDR3 protein: CASRRQGAQSTEAFF. In DNA, the CDR3 is TGTGCCAGCAGGCGACAGGGGGCGCAGAGTACTGAAGCTTTCTTT.

This chain uses TRBV6-5 with TRBJ2-1, with no clear D. The CDR3 runs 15 residues. V was clipped by 5 bases and J by 2 bases, with 13 bases between them. Germline V gene sequence: CDR1 MNHEY, CDR2 SVGAGI. CDR3 DNA: TGTGCCAGCAGTCCGACACCACCGACCTACAATGAGCAGTTCTTC. Protein product: CASSPTPPTYNEQFF.

The chain has TRBV11-2 and TRBJ2-7; the D is unclear. There are 16 residues in the CDR3. From germline, CDR1 is SGHAT and CDR2 FQNNGV. V lost 1 base, J lost 3 bases, and 16 bases lay in between. CDR3 sequence (DNA): TGTGCCAGCAGCTTAGTTCTGGGGATGGGTAACTACGAGCAGTACTTC. This encodes CASSLVLGMGNYEQYF.

This clone appeared a few times. CDR3 in DNA: TGCGCCAGCAGCCAAGATCCGGCGGGTATCCTCTATGGCTACACCTTC. It codes for CASSQDPAGILYGYTF. The chain combines TRBV4-1 with TRBJ1-2, with D uncertain. CDR1 MGHRA and CDR2 YSYEKL come from the germline V gene. The CDR3 loop spans 16 amino acids. V was cut by 0 bases and J by 4 bases, with 15 bases left in between.

V is TRBV27 and J is TRBJ1-1, with TRBD1 matching over 7 bases. This CDR3 spans 16 amino acids. Per germline, CDR1 MNHEY and CDR2 SMNVEV (reference sequence). V gave up 4 bases and J gave up 0 bases; unmatched junction bases: 8. CDR3 amino acids: CASSSGQLVMNTEAFF. The DNA for the CDR3 is TGTGCCAGCAGTTCGGGACAGCTGGTCATGAACACTGAAGCTTTCTTT.

The rearrangement joins TRBV7-2 to TRBJ1-2; perhaps TRBD1 as D (5 bases). CDR1 is SGHTA and CDR2 is FQGNSA in the germline V gene. This CDR3 has 15 residues. Between the trimmed V and J ends, which lost 5 bases and 2 bases, there was a span of 15 bases. The CDR3 DNA sequence: TGTGCCAGCAGCCCCCCCGGGGCAGCCAACTATGGCTACACCTTC. Amino acids: CASSPPGAANYGYTF.

A single count supports this clone. This chain links TRBV19 with TRBJ1-5, with D uncertain. Trimming cost V 10 bases and J 2 bases, with 21 bases left between them. The CDR3 is made up of 16 amino acids. CDR1 is LNHDA, CDR2 SQIVND, per germline (reference sequence). The CDR3 loop is CATNNPSAAGNQPQHF. DNA for the CDR3: TGTGCCACCAATAACCCCTCCGCGGCGGGCAATCAGCCCCAGCATTTT.

The chain uses TRBV5-1 and TRBJ1-1, with a weak D call TRBD1 (6 bases). Germline V gene lookup returns CDR1 SGHRS and CDR2 YFSETQ. The CDR3 totals 15 residues. V was cut by 4 bases and J by 1 base, with 14 bases left in between. The CDR3 nucleotides are TGCGCCAGCAGCCGACGGACAGAGGCGAACACTGAAGCTTTCTTT. Translated, it gives CASSRRTEANTEAFF.

The chain uses TRBV6-5 and TRBJ2-1; D is undetermined. Germline loops: CDR1 MNHEY, CDR2 SVGAGI. There are 15 residues in the CDR3. With 0 bases removed from V and 9 bases from J, the gap between germline ends came to 15 bases. Here the CDR3 DNA reads TGTGCCAGCAGTTACTCGATAATTCAACGAGGTGAGCAGTTCTTC. Encoded protein: CASSYSIIQRGEQFF.

The CDR3 protein is CASTQGNEKLFF. The CDR3 nucleotides are TGTGCCAGCACGCAGGGTAATGAAAAACTGTTTTTT. V is TRBV18 and J is TRBJ1-4; perhaps TRBD1 as D (5 bases). V lost 8 bases and J 4 bases, leaving 8 bases between the germline ends. The CDR3 has 12 residues. Germline lookup yields CDR1 KGHSH and CDR2 LQKENI.

The V and J genes are TRBV5-8 and TRBJ1-1; D may be TRBD1 (5 bases). Trimming took off 3 bases at V and 0 bases at J, with 15 bases between the two ends. Germline values: CDR1 SGHTS, CDR2 YDEGEE. CDR3 length: 16 amino acids. DNA for the CDR3: TGTGCCAGCAGCTGGGATGCGGGACGGATGAACACTGAAGCTTTCTTT. Its protein is CASSWDAGRMNTEAFF.

The chain links TRBV5-1 to TRBJ1-1; TRBD1 aligns across 7 bases. Germline trimming cut 1 base from V and 1 base from J; bases unmatched to any gene: 7. This CDR3 has 16 amino acids. CDR1 is SGHRS, CDR2 YFSETQ, per germline. In DNA, the CDR3 is TGCGCCAGCAGCTTGTCTACGACAGGGTGGAACACTGAAGCTTTCTTT. This sequence encodes CASSLSTTGWNTEAFF.

This clone is a singleton in its sample. V and J are TRBV9 and TRBJ2-5; the D gene could be TRBD1 or TRBD2 (5 bases each). V was clipped by 0 bases and J by 5 bases, with 17 bases between them. CDR1 is SGDLS, CDR2 YYNGEE, per germline. CDR3 size: 16 residues. The CDR3 loop reads CASSVVPDSSGETQYF. CDR3 in DNA: TGTGCCAGCAGCGTAGTACCGGACTCCTCAGGGGAGACCCAGTACTTC.

This clone was recorded once. This chain joins TRBV6-6 and TRBJ2-7; the match to TRBD1 covers 7 bases. The CDR3 length is 15 residues. The junction had 7 bases not matched to a gene; V was cut back by 5 bases and J by 0 bases. Germline values: CDR1 MNHNY, CDR2 SVGAGI (reference sequence). The CDR3, as DNA: TGTGCCAGCAGTAATCAGGGGGAAAGCTCCTACGAGCAGTACGTC. It translates to CASSNQGESSYEQYV.

This rearrangement joins TRBV28 to TRBJ1-4, with D tentatively TRBD1 (5 bases). V dropped 5 bases and J dropped 1 base, with 14 bases sitting between them. Germline CDR1 is MDHEN and CDR2 is SYDVKM. The CDR3 is 16 residues long. Here the CDR3 DNA reads TGTGCCAGCAGTCCCCCCGGGGCGAAAACTAATGAAAAACTGTTTTTT. Amino acid sequence: CASSPPGAKTNEKLFF. Together with reference TRBV28 and TRBJ1-4, the CDR3 gives the full variable domain: DVKVTQSSRYLVKRTGEKVFLECVQDMDHENMFWYRQDPGLGLRLIYFSYDVKMKEKGDIPEGYSVSREKKERFSLILESASTNQTSMYLCASSPPGAKTNEKLFFGSGTQLSVL.

The chain is built from TRBV11-2 and TRBJ1-4; no definite D call. CDR3 length equals 11 residues. V lost 2 bases to trimming and J lost 10 bases, with 5 bases between them. Germline-derived CDR1 and CDR2 are SGHAT and FQNNGV. CDR3 residues: CASSLLGKLFF. In nucleotides, the CDR3 is TGTGCCAGCAGCTTATTGGGAAAACTGTTTTTT.

This chain links TRBV5-1 with TRBJ1-6; D possibly corresponds to TRBD1 (5 bases). The CDR3 loop spans 13 amino acids. The germline gives CDR1 SGHRS, CDR2 YFSETQ. Trimming removed 2 bases from V and 10 bases from J, with 10 bases in between. CDR3 in amino acids: CASSLEGRSPLHF. The CDR3 nucleotides are TGCGCCAGCAGCTTAGAGGGGAGGTCACCCCTCCACTTT.